This TCR beta chain comes out of a study of glioma-infiltrating T cells. Study findings and constraints: Very few CDR3 sequences were shared between tissue and blood.

The sample holds many counts of this clonotype. As yet, its antigen is unknown. The germline V and J ends were trimmed by 0 bases and 9 bases, with 9 bases remaining between them. From germline, CDR1 is LGHNA and CDR2 YNFKEQ. This CDR3 is 13 amino acids long. Using RNA template, CDR3s of TCR alpha and beta were amplified with iRepertoire arm-PCR. One-step reverse transcription and amplification started from approximately 100-400 ng of tissue mRNA or PBMC total RNA. TCRdb re-derived calls from the multiplex PCR reads in MiXCR, one entry per CDR3 protein. There are roughly 190,000 distinct CDR3 sequences in the sample; about 31% occur only once, and just over 20% lies in the top ten.

The sample consisted of glioma tissue, nonneoplastic brain tissue, or PBMCs (not recorded which). This chain connects TRBV4-2 to TRBJ2-1; D unclear. The receptor was derived from a human donor with low-grade glioma or glioblastoma, undergoing nonglioma brain surgery, or in good health (not recorded which). As DNA, the CDR3 is TGTGCCAGCAGCCAAGATTGGGGTAGTGAGCAGTTCTTC. It is translated as CASSQDWGSEQFF.